What follows are 27 T cell receptor beta chains derived from one specimen sequenced in a study of tumor-infiltrating lymphocytes in primary liver carcinoma. Investigators took RNA and DNA out together from about 21-30 mg of unsorted bulk tissue. Using a constant-region primer together with ProtoScript II reverse transcriptase, TCR beta cDNA was made from roughly 500 ng of total RNA. Sequencing libraries for TCR beta derived from three nested multiplex PCR rounds that used slightly modified ARM-PCR. The two initial PCR rounds, roughly 11 cycles each, used TRBV1-TRBV30 forward and C-beta reverse primers. TCRdb itself ran the multiplex PCR reads through MiXCR, one entry per CDR3 protein. In the table there are some 120,000 distinct CDR3 sequences, 64% of which are singletons. The sample comprised liver tumor tissue from sampling region 3. As to subset: tumor region T3, left-lateral pole. The origin of the receptors is a woman between 55 and 75 years old with primary liver carcinoma and hepatitis B virus infection.

A note on this clonotype: A junction boundary mismatches the germline segment, possibly from a read error. J is TRBJ2-2 and V is TRBV7-9; D may be TRBD2 (8 bases). Germline V gene sequence: CDR1 SEHNR, CDR2 FQNEAQ (reference sequence). CDR3 length: 17 residues. In DNA form, the CDR3 reads TGTGCTAGCAGCTTAAGAGACGGGAGGGTAGACACAGGGGAGCTGCTTTTT. Translation gives CASSLRDGRVDTGELLF.

The chain is built from TRBV29-1 and TRBJ2-3; 8 bases align to TRBD2. CDR3 size: 15 residues. CDR1 is SQVTM, CDR2 ANQGSEA, per germline. The CDR3 nucleotides read TGCAGTGTCGCATATGGGAGCGGGAGTACTGATACGCAGTATTTT. This encodes CSVAYGSGSTDTQYF.

This clonotype was found many times. The chain uses TRBV6-5 and TRBJ1-6; D gene uncertain. Germline V CDR1 and CDR2: MNHEY, SVGAGI. V lost 4 bases, J lost 5 bases, and 9 bases lay in between. This CDR3 has 14 amino acids. The CDR3 reads CASSLGRHNSPLHF. The CDR3 DNA follows: TGTGCCAGCAGTTTGGGGAGGCATAATTCACCCCTCCACTTT.

As for this clonotype: The conserved phenylalanine or tryptophan normally closing the CDR3 is absent here, so this likely arose from a read error. The DNA is omitted, as the CDR3 cannot be located on it reliably, and the CDR3 follows TCRdb's listing. The chain couples TRBV6-1 to TRBJ2-2; the table's TRBD2 call for D was not verified on the DNA. Germline values: CDR1 MNHNS, CDR2 SASEGT. With termini counted, the CDR3 has 16 amino acids. The CDR3 here is CASSVEGLARGGELSY.

The count of this clonotype is one. It is likely a read error, because the conserved phenylalanine at the end of the CDR3 is missing. The gene calls are TRBV6-2 or TRBV6-3 and TRBJ2-5; 10 bases line up with TRBD2. With V trimmed by 6 bases and J by 4 bases, 11 bases remained unmatched. This CDR3 has 16 amino acids. Germline loops: CDR1 MNHEY, CDR2 SVGEGT. CDR3 bases: TGTGCCAGCAGGTACAGGAGCGGGAGGGCCGGAGAGACCCAGTACTTA. Its translation: CASRYRSGRAGETQYL.

The V gene is TRBV5-1, the J gene TRBJ2-1, with 7 positions matching TRBD1. CDR3 length: 12 amino acids. CDR1 and CDR2 from the germline V gene are SGHRS and YFSETQ. Trimming cost V 7 bases and J 8 bases; bases outside gene matches: 6. CDR3 nucleotide sequence: TGCGCCAGCCAAGACAGGGTTGATGAGCAGTTCTTC. Its protein product is CASQDRVDEQFF.

About this clonotype itself: Just one base apart from a much larger clone, this may be a read error. V gene TRBV12-3 or TRBV12-4 combines with J gene TRBJ2-1, with 8 nucleotides matching TRBD2. CDR3 length: 17 residues. The CDR3 spells CASSLGGASGLYNGQFF. The CDR3 DNA is TGTGCCAGCAGTTTAGGTGGGGCTAGCGGGTTATACAATGGGCAGTTCTTC.

With regard to this clonotype: This may be a read error, as it is one base from a much larger clone. The V and J genes are TRBV14 and TRBJ1-1; D uncertain. Germline V lookup: CDR1 SGHDN, CDR2 FVKESK. CDR3 length: 13 residues. The V gene lost 8 bases and the J gene lost 5 bases, with 15 bases spanning the gap. CDR3 sequence reads: CASCLELGTEAFF. In nucleotides, the CDR3 is TGTGCCAGCTGCCTAGAATTGGGGACTGAAGCTTTCTTT.

A note on this clonotype: Sequence at one end of the junction differs from germline and may be a read error. The DNA for the CDR3 is TGCAGCGTTGAAGTAGGGCCCCTTCCGGGCCATGGCCACACCTTC. It translates to CSVEVGPLPGHGHTF. J is TRBJ1-2 and V is TRBV29-1; D is uncertain. The CDR3 runs 15 residues. Germline V CDR1 and CDR2: SQVTM, ANQGSEA.

Of note for this clonotype: The junction shows a germline mismatch at one end, possibly a read error. The V call is TRBV6-5, the J call TRBJ1-1; perhaps TRBD1 as D (6 bases). Germline V CDR1 and CDR2: MNHEY, SVGAGI. The CDR3 runs to 16 residues. CDR3 protein: CVSSYSRGRGGTEALF. The CDR3 nucleotides are TGTGTCAGTAGTTACTCCCGGGGGCGGGGGGGCACTGAAGCTCTCTTT.

This clonotype was detected only a few times. This may be a read error: a much more frequent sequence differs by one nucleotide. V usage is TRBV15 and J usage is TRBJ2-2; a weak D match, TRBD2 (5 bases). The CDR3 loop spans 14 amino acids. V lost 7 bases to trimming and J lost 0 bases, with 9 bases between them. The germline CDR1 and CDR2 sequences are LNHNV and YYDKDF (reference sequence). The CDR3 DNA follows: TGTGCCACCAACGAGACTACGAACACCGGGGAGCTGTTTTTT. It codes for CATNETTNTGELFF.

The chain is built from TRBV6-2 or TRBV6-3 and TRBJ2-7, with 8 bases matching TRBD1. Germline trimming cut 0 bases from V and 0 bases from J; bases unmatched to any gene: 4. This CDR3 region has 16 residues. In germline, CDR1 is MNHEY, CDR2 SVGEGT. CDR3 DNA: TGTGCCAGCAGTTACTCCCGGACAGGGCTCTCCTACGAGCAGTACTTC. It translates to CASSYSRTGLSYEQYF.

In this sample, this clonotype turned up many times. The chain is built from TRBV6-1 and TRBJ1-5; tentatively, D is TRBD1 (5 bases). The CDR3 sequence is 15 residues long. The V end lost 6 bases, the J end lost 7 bases, and 19 bases lay between the germline ends. Germline CDR1 is MNHNS and CDR2 is SASEGT. The CDR3 is CASRDQEGYGQPQHF. The CDR3 DNA follows: TGTGCCAGCAGGGACCAGGAGGGGTACGGGCAGCCCCAGCATTTT.

This clonotype was counted at least ten times. The chain couples TRBV29-1 to TRBJ1-1; 7 bases are a match to TRBD1. Germline assignment: CDR1 SQVTM and CDR2 ANQGSEA. Trimming cost V 4 bases and J 0 bases; bases outside gene matches: 5. The CDR3 spans 14 residues. DNA of the CDR3: TGCAGCGTTGTGAGGGGGCAGCTGAACACTGAAGCTTTCTTT. Translated: CSVVRGQLNTEAFF.

The chain employs TRBV11-2 and TRBJ2-5, with D possibly being TRBD2 (6 bases). The CDR3 sequence is 16 residues long. Germline values: CDR1 SGHAT, CDR2 FQNNGV. CDR3 in DNA: TGTGCTAGCGACTACTCCCGTGGTAACGGGAGAGAGACCCAGTACTTC. Its translation: CASDYSRGNGRETQYF.

The chain carries TRBV5-1 and TRBJ2-3; D not certain. Germline CDR1 SGHRS, CDR2 YFSETQ. The CDR3 runs 14 residues. V was shortened by 0 bases and J by 1 base, with 6 bases between the two germline ends. The CDR3 loop is CASSLAHGTDTQYF. DNA for the CDR3: TGCGCCAGCAGCTTGGCCCATGGCACAGATACGCAGTATTTT.

For this clonotype: In this CDR3 the conserved last residue, phenylalanine or tryptophan, is missing, so a read error is likely. In DNA form, the CDR3 reads TGTGCCAGCAGCTTAGGGGGCGGCGTGGCGCCCCAGCATTCT. Translation: CASSLGGGVAPQHS. The chain carries TRBV7-9 and TRBJ1-5; possible D gene TRBD1, 5 bases. The CDR3 loop spans 14 amino acids. V lost 1 base, J lost 9 bases, and 13 bases lay in between. CDR1 is SEHNR, CDR2 FQNEAQ, per germline (reference sequence).

This clonotype was picked up many times. The chain is built from TRBV18 and TRBJ1-1; 9 bases are shared with TRBD1. Per germline, CDR1 KGHSH and CDR2 LQKENI. The CDR3 is 15 residues long. The V gene end was trimmed by 1 base and the J gene end by 3 bases; junction bases not matched to a gene: 3. Here the CDR3 DNA reads TGTGCCAGCTCACCACGGACAGGGGCGGACACTGAAGCTTTCTTT. This encodes CASSPRTGADTEAFF.

Concerning this clonotype: A read error may account for a junction end that differs from germline. V usage is TRBV11-1 and J usage is TRBJ2-1; D is undetermined. The CDR3 is 15 amino acids. Germline CDR1 reads SGHAT; CDR2 reads FQDESV (reference sequence). The CDR3 sequence is CASSQTGNSYNGQFF. CDR3 nucleotide sequence: TGTGCCAGCAGCCAGACTGGGAACTCCTACAATGGGCAGTTCTTC. Full variable domain (rest looked up from reference TRBV11-1 and TRBJ2-1): EAEVAQSPRYKITEKSQAVAFWCDPISGHATLYWYRQILGQGPELLVQFQDESVVDDSQLPKDRFSAERLKGVDSTLKIQPAELGDSAMYLCASSQTGNSYNGQFFGPGTRLTVL.

The chain uses TRBV11-2 and TRBJ2-5; D tentatively fits TRBD1 or TRBD2 (5 bases each). Per germline, CDR1 SGHAT and CDR2 FQNNGV. Trimming stripped 4 bases from V and 13 bases from J, with 22 bases between. This CDR3 is 14 amino acids long. The CDR3: CASSSMTAVETRYF. The DNA of the CDR3 is TGTGCCAGCAGCTCAATGACAGCGGTCGAGACGCGGTACTTC.

Notes on this clonotype: No conserved phenylalanine or tryptophan ends this CDR3, so it is likely a read error. The gene calls are TRBV29-1 and TRBJ2-7, with 9 bases that match TRBD2. Germline loops: CDR1 SQVTM, CDR2 ANQGSEA. V shed 3 bases and J 2 bases; nucleotides not matched to a gene: 8. This CDR3 has 15 amino acids. DNA for the CDR3: TGCAGCGTTGAGGACAGCGGGAGGCCGCCCTACGAGCAGTACATA. Translating gives CSVEDSGRPPYEQYI.

With regard to this clonotype: This could be a read error, since a much larger clone is one nucleotide away. This rearrangement joins TRBV12-3 or TRBV12-4 to TRBJ2-3; the match to TRBD1 covers 7 bases. This CDR3 contains 13 residues. The chain's CDR3 is CASSFKGTDMQYF. Written as DNA, the CDR3 is TGTGCCAGCAGTTTTAAGGGGACAGATATGCAGTATTTT.

Remarks on this clonotype: The CDR3 does not close with the conserved phenylalanine or tryptophan, likely indicating a read error. V is TRBV11-2 and J is TRBJ2-5; D is tentatively TRBD1 or TRBD2 (5 bases each). This CDR3 is 14 amino acids long. Germline V gene sequence: CDR1 SGHAT, CDR2 FQNNGV. The CDR3, as DNA: TGCGCCAGCAGCTCAATGACAGCGGTCGAGACCCAGTACATC. This translates into CASSSMTAVETQYI.

Details on this clonotype: As the CDR3 is not closed by the conserved phenylalanine or tryptophan, this likely results from a read error. The chain links TRBV6-2 or TRBV6-3 to TRBJ2-2; 12 bases align to TRBD2. Germline CDR1 MNHEY, CDR2 SVGEGT. There are 16 residues in the CDR3. CDR3 DNA sequence: TGTGCCAACAGTTATCCTAGCGGGAGGGCCAAGGGGGAGCTGTTTTCT. Amino acid sequence: CANSYPSGRAKGELFS.

This clonotype is termed medium-sized (0.01 to 0.1%). The chain combines TRBV11-1 with TRBJ2-1; D uncertain. The CDR3 has 14 amino acids. V was cut by 1 base and J by 9 bases, with 13 bases left in between. Germline CDR1 is SGHAT and CDR2 is FQDESV (reference sequence). The CDR3 loop is CASSLERRVGEQFF. The CDR3, as DNA: TGTGCCAGCAGCTTAGAGCGTCGGGTAGGTGAGCAGTTCTTC.

The chain uses TRBV29-1 and TRBJ2-7; perhaps TRBD2 as D (6 bases). This CDR3 has 14 amino acids. V lost 2 bases to trimming and J lost 7 bases, with 18 bases between them. Germline-derived CDR1 and CDR2 are SQVTM and ANQGSEA. CDR3 DNA sequence: TGCAGCGTTGAACTGCCTGGCGGGAATGGTGAGCAGTACTTC. Protein: CSVELPGGNGEQYF.

The chain uses TRBV7-9 and TRBJ2-1; weak D call: TRBD1 (6 bases). Germline-derived CDR1 and CDR2 are SEHNR and FQNEAQ (reference sequence). The CDR3 is 15 residues long. The V gene lost 7 bases and the J gene lost 7 bases, with 20 bases spanning the gap. The CDR3 spells CASIPISRGVNEQFF. The CDR3 DNA reads as TGTGCCAGCATCCCAATTTCCAGGGGTGTGAATGAGCAGTTCTTC.